This entry lists 27 T cell receptor beta chains sequenced from one sample in a study of technical replicates of blood from several donors. TCRdb's table, derived via immunoSEQ multiplex PCR, lists solely in-frame clones and lacks some. The data contain 75,000 to 90,000 clones, about 95% of them seen just once; the ten biggest clones take up 0.3% to 0.35%. Sample: T cells isolated from PBMCs. These receptors all stem from a human donor in good health.

The chain has TRBV7-9 and TRBJ1-4, with 7 bases that match TRBD1. V lost 5 bases to trimming and J lost 4 bases; unmatched junction nucleotides: 13. Germline assignment: CDR1 SEHNR and CDR2 FQNEAQ (reference sequence). The CDR3 length is 17 residues. CDR3 DNA: TGTGCCAGCAGCCCCCCGTTGAACAGGGGAGGTAATGAAAAACTGTTTTTT. Its protein product is CASSPPLNRGGNEKLFF.

This chain uses TRBV6-6 with TRBJ1-1; D unclear. The CDR3 is made up of 13 amino acids. The V gene's germline CDR1 is MNHNY and CDR2 SVGAGI (reference sequence). V gave up 0 bases and J gave up 4 bases, with 6 bases separating them. The CDR3 region is CASSYSESTEAFF. The CDR3 DNA reads TGTGCCAGCAGTTACTCTGAGAGCACTGAAGCTTTCTTT.

This sequence joins TRBV27 and TRBJ2-7; D is possibly TRBD1 (6 bases). CDR1 MNHEY and CDR2 SMNVEV come from the germline V gene (reference sequence). V shed 2 bases and J shed 4 bases, with 18 bases lying between them. The CDR3 is made up of 16 amino acids. CDR3 nucleotides: TGTGCCAGCAGTTTACTTCAGTCAGGGGCGAGGTACGAGCAGTACTTC. This encodes CASSLLQSGARYEQYF.

The chain couples TRBV7-9 to TRBJ1-2, with 9 bases that match TRBD1. The CDR3 is 14 amino acids. CDR1 is SEHNR and CDR2 is FQNEAQ in the germline V gene (reference sequence). The trim removed 4 bases at V and 6 bases at J, leaving 6 bases unmatched. CDR3: CASSSKTGGDGYTF. In DNA, the CDR3 is TGTGCCAGCAGCTCGAAGACAGGGGGAGATGGCTACACCTTC. Full variable domain (rest looked up from reference TRBV7-9 and TRBJ1-2): DTGVSQNPRHKITKRGQNVTFRCDPISEHNRLYWYRQTLGQGPEFLTYFQNEAQLEKSRLLSDRFSAERPKGSFSTLEIQRTEQGDSAMYLCASSSKTGGDGYTFGSGTRLTVV.

V and J are TRBV15 and TRBJ2-1, with D uncertain. The V end lost 5 bases, the J end lost 5 bases, and 13 bases lay between the germline ends. This CDR3 is built from 14 residues. The germline V gene encodes CDR1 LNHNV and CDR2 YYDKDF (reference sequence). Here the CDR3 DNA reads TGTGCCACCAGCTTTGTCTCCCTCCACAATGAGCAGTTCTTC. Translated, it gives CATSFVSLHNEQFF.

V is TRBV7-2 and J is TRBJ2-1; TRBD2 might be the D (6 bases). Germline CDR1 SGHTA, CDR2 FQGNSA. This CDR3 region has 13 residues. V lost 4 bases, J lost 15 bases, and 19 bases lay in between. The CDR3 bases are TGTGCCAGCAGCTCCTTTGGCGGGGCCCCAAGGTTCTTC. Its translation: CASSSFGGAPRFF. The whole variable domain, remainder taken from reference TRBV7-2 and TRBJ2-1, is GAGVSQSPSNKVTEKGKDVELRCDPISGHTALYWYRQSLGQGLEFLIYFQGNSAPDKSGLPSDRFSAERTGGSVSTLTIQRTQQEDSAVYLCASSSFGGAPRFFGPGTRLTVL.

The chain employs TRBV7-2 and TRBJ2-3; 14 positions match TRBD2. Germline values: CDR1 SGHTA, CDR2 FQGNSA. The CDR3 length is 17 residues. J lost 1 base, V lost 4 bases, and 4 bases had no gene match. CDR3 coding DNA: TGTGCCAGCAGCTCACAGACTAGCGGGAGGGGCACAGATACGCAGTATTTT. As protein: CASSSQTSGRGTDTQYF.

The chain has TRBV19 and TRBJ1-1; D is unresolved. The CDR3 totals 12 residues. CDR1 and CDR2 from the germline V gene are LNHDA and SQIVND (reference sequence). The germline V and J ends were trimmed by 3 bases and 2 bases, with 4 bases remaining between them. This chain's CDR3 is CASSMANTEAFF. The CDR3 DNA follows: TGTGCCAGTAGTATGGCTAACACTGAAGCTTTCTTT.

This chain uses TRBV6-5 with TRBJ1-1, with D possibly being TRBD1 (6 bases). Germline-derived CDR1 and CDR2 are MNHEY and SVGAGI. Between the trimmed V and J ends, which lost 7 bases and 9 bases, there was a span of 18 bases. CDR3 length equals 13 residues. CDR3 protein: CASTGQSRLKAFF. DNA for the CDR3: TGTGCCAGCACTGGACAGAGTCGCTTGAAAGCTTTCTTT.

This sequence joins TRBV19 and TRBJ2-1; D gene ambiguous. V was trimmed by 6 bases and J by 9 bases, leaving 9 bases between them. This CDR3 spans 11 amino acids. Germline V gene sequence: CDR1 LNHDA, CDR2 SQIVND (reference sequence). The CDR3 DNA reads TGTGCCAGTAGCGAATCAGGTGAGCAGTTCTTC. Encoded protein: CASSESGEQFF. The whole variable domain, remainder taken from reference TRBV19 and TRBJ2-1, is DGGITQSPKYLFRKEGQNVTLSCEQNLNHDAMYWYRQDPGQGLRLIYYSQIVNDFQKGDIAEGYSVSREKKESFPLTVTSAQKNPTAFYLCASSESGEQFFGPGTRLTVL.

The V call is TRBV29-1, the J call TRBJ1-2, with 7 positions matching TRBD1. The germline CDR1 and CDR2 sequences are SQVTM and ANQGSEA. The CDR3 extends over 15 amino acids. J was trimmed by 0 bases and V by 2 bases; bases with no gene match: 6. The CDR3 DNA follows: TGCAGCGTTGAAACAGGGGCTAACACTAACTATGGCTACACCTTC. It translates to CSVETGANTNYGYTF.

This chain links TRBV5-5 with TRBJ1-3; D is ambiguous. Germline-derived CDR1 and CDR2 are SGHKS and YYEKEE (reference sequence). This CDR3 has 14 residues. Trimming stripped 0 bases from V and 2 bases from J, with 6 bases between. CDR3 DNA: TGTGCCAGCAGCTTGGCACACGCTGGAAACACCATATATTTT. Encoded protein: CASSLAHAGNTIYF.

The J gene is TRBJ2-7, the V gene TRBV11-2, with 9 bases aligning to TRBD2. CDR3 length: 15 amino acids. Per germline, CDR1 SGHAT and CDR2 FQNNGV. V shed 1 base, J shed 0 bases, and the junction held 1 base outside the gene matches. The CDR3 is CASSLGLAASYEQYF. In nucleotides, the CDR3 is TGTGCCAGCAGCTTAGGACTAGCGGCCTCCTACGAGCAGTACTTC.

The chain recombines TRBV28 with TRBJ2-6; TRBD2 matches at 7 bases. The CDR3 runs 18 residues. The V gene's germline CDR1 is MDHEN and CDR2 SYDVKM. V lost 4 bases and J lost 0; bases outside the gene matches: 9. The CDR3 loop reads CASSYAGRAYSGANVLTF. The CDR3 nucleotides are TGTGCCAGCAGTTATGCGGGGAGGGCCTACTCTGGGGCCAACGTCCTGACTTTC.

For the CDR3, the DNA is TGTGCCAGCAGCCAAAAGGAGGTCGGGGGGCGGCCAACTAATGAAAAACTGTTTTTT. It encodes CASSQKEVGGRPTNEKLFF. This chain links TRBV9 with TRBJ1-4; tentatively, D is TRBD1 (6 bases). CDR1 is SGDLS, CDR2 YYNGEE, per germline. This CDR3 has 19 amino acids. V gave up 4 bases and J gave up 0 bases, with 22 bases separating them.

This clone showed up just a few times. The chain couples TRBV4-2 to TRBJ2-1; D unresolved. The CDR3 covers 15 residues. Germline loops: CDR1 LGHNA, CDR2 YNFKEQ. V shed 0 bases and J shed 4 bases, with 10 bases lying between them. The CDR3 DNA is TGTGCCAGCAGCCAAGAAAAAAGCGAGTACAATGAGCAGTTCTTC. Amino acids: CASSQEKSEYNEQFF.

This rearrangement joins TRBV7-3 to TRBJ2-2, with 8 bases matching TRBD2. Germline CDR1 and CDR2: SGHTA and FQGTGA. CDR3 length: 14 residues. The V gene end was trimmed by 7 bases and the J gene end by 0 bases; junction bases not matched to a gene: 1. In DNA form, the CDR3 reads TGTGCCAGCAAGACTAGCGCGAACACCGGGGAGCTGTTTTTT. This codes for CASKTSANTGELFF.

The chain is built from TRBV30 and TRBJ2-5; D is possibly TRBD1 (5 bases). Germline V gene data show CDR1 as GTSNPN and CDR2 as SVGIG (reference sequence). V lost 4 bases and J 5 bases, leaving 17 bases between the germline ends. This CDR3 is built from 14 residues. CDR3 amino acids: CAWNPGYARETQYF. As DNA, the CDR3 is TGTGCCTGGAACCCAGGGTACGCAAGGGAGACCCAGTACTTC.

This clone occurred once. The DNA for the CDR3 is TGCGCCAGCAGCCAATGGGACAAATTATACGAGCAGTACTTC. It codes for CASSQWDKLYEQYF. The J gene is TRBJ2-7, the V gene TRBV4-1, with D possibly TRBD1 on 6 matching bases. CDR1 is MGHRA and CDR2 is YSYEKL in the germline V gene. V lost 2 bases to trimming and J lost 4 bases, with 12 bases between them. CDR3 length: 14 residues.

The chain combines TRBV19 with TRBJ1-1; D may be TRBD1 (5 bases). Trimming took 5 bases from V and 4 from J, leaving 14 bases between them. Germline loops: CDR1 LNHDA, CDR2 SQIVND (reference sequence). This CDR3 spans 14 amino acids. The CDR3 sequence is CASSLRGVGTEAFF. CDR3 nucleotide sequence: TGTGCCAGTAGTTTGCGGGGGGTTGGCACTGAAGCTTTCTTT.

The chain combines TRBV27 with TRBJ2-7; 8 bases agree with TRBD1. This CDR3 has 14 residues. The V segment lost 5 bases and the J segment 6 bases; nucleotides outside the gene matches: 9. Germline V gives CDR1 MNHEY, CDR2 SMNVEV (reference sequence). The DNA of the CDR3 is TGTGCCAGCAGTACCCGGTCGACAGGGGCCGAGCAGTACTTC. Protein product: CASSTRSTGAEQYF.

The chain employs TRBV19 and TRBJ1-5; 8 nucleotides line up with TRBD1. This CDR3 has 13 residues. Unmatched junction bases numbered 0, after V lost 4 bases and J lost 4 bases. Germline V gives CDR1 LNHDA, CDR2 SQIVND (reference sequence). CDR3 amino acids: CASSRDRNQPQHF. The DNA of the CDR3 is TGTGCCAGTAGTAGGGACAGGAATCAGCCCCAGCATTTT.

The chain has TRBV7-3 and TRBJ2-3; D is unclear. In germline, CDR1 is SGHTA, CDR2 FQGTGA. The CDR3 has 15 amino acids. V lost 0 bases to trimming and J lost 3 bases, with 10 bases between them. CDR3 coding DNA: TGTGCCAGCAGCTTAACCGGTCTAGTTACAGATACGCAGTATTTT. Its protein product is CASSLTGLVTDTQYF.

The CDR3 DNA reads TGTGCCAGCACAGGGCGAACCGGGGAGCTGTTTTTT. Its translation is CASTGRTGELFF. The V gene is TRBV6-5, the J gene TRBJ2-2, with a tentative D call TRBD1 (5 bases). Germline V gene lookup returns CDR1 MNHEY and CDR2 SVGAGI. CDR3 length: 12 amino acids. V was clipped by 7 bases and J by 5 bases, with 8 bases between them.

A word on this clone: The junction differs from germline at one of its ends, possibly a read error. V gene TRBV7-7 combines with J gene TRBJ2-1; 10 bases agree with TRBD2. The CDR3 runs to 16 residues. The germline gives CDR1 SSHAT, CDR2 FNYEAQ (reference sequence). The CDR3 here is CASSLRLAGSYNEQFF. CDR3 bases: TGTGCTAGCAGCTTGAGACTAGCGGGCTCCTACAATGAGCAGTTCTTC. Filled out from reference TRBV7-7 and TRBJ2-1, the complete variable domain reads GAGVSQSPRYKVTKRGQDVTLRCDPISSHATLYWYQQALGQGPEFLTYFNYEAQPDKSGLPSDRFSAERPEGSISTLTIQRTEQRDSAMYRCASSLRLAGSYNEQFFGPGTRLTVL.

This rearrangement joins TRBV7-9 to TRBJ1-4; 7 bases are a match to TRBD1. This CDR3 has 17 residues. From germline, CDR1 is SEHNR and CDR2 FQNEAQ (reference sequence). The trim removed 5 bases at V and 4 bases at J, leaving 13 bases unmatched. This CDR3 is CASSAYRGELLNEKLFF. CDR3 sequence (DNA): TGTGCCAGCAGCGCCTACAGGGGCGAACTCCTTAATGAAAAACTGTTTTTT.

This sequence joins TRBV6-1 and TRBJ1-4, with 8 bases identical to TRBD1. The germline V gene has CDR1 MNHNS and CDR2 SASEGT. This CDR3 comprises 14 residues. V lost 6 bases, J lost 3 bases, and 3 bases stayed unmatched. The CDR3 region is CASRTGAANEKLFF. DNA for the CDR3: TGTGCCAGCAGGACAGGGGCGGCTAATGAAAAACTGTTTTTT.